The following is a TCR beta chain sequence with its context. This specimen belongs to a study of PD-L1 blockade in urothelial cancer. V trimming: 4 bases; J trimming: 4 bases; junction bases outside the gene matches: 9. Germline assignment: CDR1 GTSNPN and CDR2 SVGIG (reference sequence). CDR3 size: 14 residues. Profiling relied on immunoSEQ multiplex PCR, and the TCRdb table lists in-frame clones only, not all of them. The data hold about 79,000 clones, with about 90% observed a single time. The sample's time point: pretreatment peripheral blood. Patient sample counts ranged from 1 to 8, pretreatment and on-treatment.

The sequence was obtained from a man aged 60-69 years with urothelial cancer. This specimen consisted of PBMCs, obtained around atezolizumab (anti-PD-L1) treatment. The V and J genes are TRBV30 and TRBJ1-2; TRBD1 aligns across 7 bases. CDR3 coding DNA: TGTGCCTGGAATCTACAGGGGTACGGCTATGGCTACACCTTC. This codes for CAWNLQGYGYGYTF.